This TCR beta chain appears in the sequencing data of a study of control samples from healthy donors and cancer patients. J gave up 3 bases and V 1 base, and 8 bases lay outside the gene matches. Per the germline V gene, CDR1 is KGHSH and CDR2 is LQKENI. The CDR3 consists of 16 residues. Profiling relied on immunoSEQ multiplex PCR, and the TCRdb table lists in-frame clones only, not all of them. The sample includes tens of thousands of clones, 93% of them seen just once. The rearrangement links TRBV18 to TRBJ1-2; 7 nucleotides agree with TRBD1. The clonotype was recovered from a woman aged 25 to 39 in good health. The sequenced sample was blood. The CDR3 DNA is TGTGCCAGCTCACCACTAGGGGGCCCCAACGACTATGGCTACACCTTC. Protein sequence: CASSPLGGPNDYGYTF.